This T cell receptor beta chain was observed in a study of response to subunit inactivated influenza vaccine. General observations from the study: The authors offered the suggestion that each seasonal influenza vaccination recruits few new T cells.

In this sample, this clonotype turned up a few times. Its antigen is unknown. The germline gives CDR1 KGHSH, CDR2 LQKENI. The CDR3 has 15 residues. V was pared by 6 bases and J by 6 bases, with 10 bases of the junction left unmatched. MiXCR, applied by TCRdb to the RT-PCR reads, yields one record per CDR3 protein. The sample contains around 850,000 distinct CDR3 sequences, less than 20% of which appear only once. This chain connects TRBV18 to TRBJ2-1; 8 nucleotides line up with TRBD2. The input for sequencing was PBMCs from blood, taken around 5 days after vaccination. This clonotype originated in a man in his fifties who received an inactivated influenza vaccine. The CDR3 DNA follows: TGTGCCAGCTCCCGCCCCGGACTAGCAATCAATGAGCAGTTCTTC. The encoded protein is CASSRPGLAINEQFF.